One and the same sample provided the 19 T cell receptor beta chains below, sequenced in a study of blood T cell repertoires in COVID-19. Using immunoSEQ multiplex PCR, the repertoire was profiled, and TCRdb retains in-frame clones only, with some absent. In the table there are some 130,000 clones, approximately 80% of which are singletons. Sequenced material: peripheral blood. The receptor set was obtained from a man aged 55 to 70 who had recovered from COVID-19.

This clone was recorded a few times. This chain connects TRBV19 to TRBJ2-3; 8 positions match TRBD1. V gave up 7 bases and J gave up 8 bases; unmatched junction bases: 17. The length of the CDR3 is 16 residues. The V gene's germline CDR1 is LNHDA and CDR2 SQIVND (reference sequence). The CDR3 sequence: CASKLETGAQVGTQYF. In DNA, the CDR3 is TGTGCCAGTAAACTCGAGACAGGGGCGCAAGTCGGTACGCAGTATTTT. Complete variable domain (other parts from reference TRBV19 and TRBJ2-3): DGGITQSPKYLFRKEGQNVTLSCEQNLNHDAMYWYRQDPGQGLRLIYYSQIVNDFQKGDIAEGYSVSREKKESFPLTVTSAQKNPTAFYLCASKLETGAQVGTQYFGPGTRLTVL.

The CDR3 nucleotides read TGTGCCATCAGTGAACCGACCCGGACAGGGTGGACCGGGGAGCTGTTTTTT. Amino acid sequence: CAISEPTRTGWTGELFF. V gene TRBV10-3 combines with J gene TRBJ2-2, with 8 bases matching TRBD1. V was pared by 3 bases and J by 5 bases, with 11 bases of the junction left unmatched. This CDR3 is built from 17 residues. Looked up from germline, CDR1 is ENHRY and CDR2 is SYGVKD.

The chain carries TRBV6-5 and TRBJ2-3, with TRBD2 identical over 14 bases. Per the germline V gene, CDR1 is MNHEY and CDR2 is SVGAGI. Unmatched junction bases numbered 1, after V lost 6 bases and J lost 2 bases. This CDR3 is 15 amino acids long. The CDR3 is CASRTSGGATDTQYF. The DNA for the CDR3 is TGTGCCAGCAGGACTAGCGGGGGGGCCACAGATACGCAGTATTTT.

The V and J genes are TRBV6-5 and TRBJ2-5, with D perhaps TRBD1 (6 bases). This CDR3 is 15 amino acids long. Between the trimmed V and J ends, which lost 0 bases and 4 bases, there was a span of 12 bases. Germline V CDR1 and CDR2: MNHEY, SVGAGI. In nucleotides, the CDR3 is TGTGCCAGCAGTTACTCGGCACAGGGCAGAGAGACCCAGTACTTC. Translation: CASSYSAQGRETQYF.

This clone was counted a few times. The chain links TRBV5-8 to TRBJ1-2, with D possibly being TRBD1 (6 bases). Per germline, CDR1 SGHTS and CDR2 YDEGEE. The CDR3 has 13 amino acids. The germline V and J ends were trimmed by 4 bases and 6 bases, with 13 bases remaining between them. The CDR3, as DNA: TGTGCCAGCAGCCCTGGGGGGGCTAATGGCTACACCTTC. This codes for CASSPGGANGYTF.

V gene TRBV15 combines with J gene TRBJ2-7, with 8 bases lining up with TRBD1. Germline values: CDR1 LNHNV, CDR2 YYDKDF (reference sequence). This CDR3 has 15 amino acids. Trimming cost V 5 bases and J 5 bases; bases outside gene matches: 11. CDR3 nucleotide sequence: TGTGCCACCAGCGGGATAGACAGGGGCGGGGACGAGCAGTACTTC. Protein sequence: CATSGIDRGGDEQYF.

The V and J genes are TRBV27 and TRBJ1-4; D is perhaps TRBD1 (5 bases). V was trimmed by 5 bases and J by 2 bases, leaving 15 bases between them. Germline assignment: CDR1 MNHEY and CDR2 SMNVEV (reference sequence). CDR3 length: 16 amino acids. Written as DNA, the CDR3 is TGTGCCAGCAGTGAATTTGACAGATTTACTAATGAAAAACTGTTTTTT. Its translation: CASSEFDRFTNEKLFF.

The CDR3 loop reads CASRSQGANVLTF. CDR3 DNA: TGCGCCAGCAGGTCTCAGGGGGCCAACGTCCTGACTTTC. The chain couples TRBV4-3 to TRBJ2-6; D unclear. Germline CDR1 reads LGHNA; CDR2 reads YSLEER. Trimming took off 6 bases at V and 4 bases at J, with 7 bases between the two ends. The CDR3 is made up of 13 amino acids.

This rearrangement joins TRBV18 to TRBJ2-7; 8 nucleotides match TRBD1. V gave up 3 bases and J gave up 3 bases; unmatched junction bases: 7. Germline V lookup: CDR1 KGHSH, CDR2 LQKENI. The CDR3 is 15 amino acids. The CDR3 is CASSPEGQAFYEQYF. CDR3 DNA: TGTGCCAGCTCACCTGAGGGACAGGCGTTCTACGAGCAGTACTTC.

The gene calls are TRBV29-1 and TRBJ2-4, with TRBD1 matching over 7 bases. V shed 6 bases, J shed 0 bases, and the junction held 14 bases outside the gene matches. The germline V gene encodes CDR1 SQVTM and CDR2 ANQGSEA. This CDR3 has 17 residues. The DNA for the CDR3 is TGCAGCGTACAGACAGGGTCGGGCTTACTAGCCAAAAACATTCAGTACTTC. Amino acid sequence: CSVQTGSGLLAKNIQYF.

The chain has TRBV29-1 and TRBJ2-2; the match to TRBD2 covers 9 bases. The trim removed 5 bases at V and 1 base at J, leaving 8 bases unmatched. CDR1 is SQVTM and CDR2 is ANQGSEA in the germline V gene. CDR3 length: 16 residues. The CDR3 DNA is TGCAGCGTTCTCCTTTTTAGCGGGGGGAACACCGGGGAGCTGTTTTTT. Residues: CSVLLFSGGNTGELFF.

This clone was found a few times. The V and J genes are TRBV6-6 and TRBJ2-5; possible D gene TRBD1, 6 bases. The length of the CDR3 is 15 residues. Germline loops: CDR1 MNHNY, CDR2 SVGAGI (reference sequence). V was shortened by 0 bases and J by 3 bases, with 11 bases between the two germline ends. The CDR3 coding sequence is TGTGCCAGCAGTTACTCCTCCAGGGGAGAAGAGACCCAGTACTTC. Translating it yields CASSYSSRGEETQYF.

The sample holds one count of this clone. This rearrangement joins TRBV5-1 to TRBJ2-2; 9 bases agree with TRBD1. Germline CDR1 is SGHRS and CDR2 is YFSETQ. Trimming took 5 bases from V and 5 from J; bases not matched to a gene: 10. CDR3 length: 16 residues. CDR3 coding DNA: TGCGCCAGCAGTTCGGGACAGGGAGTCGGGACCGGGGAGCTGTTTTTT. Translating it yields CASSSGQGVGTGELFF.

This clone occurred a few times. The rearrangement joins TRBV24-1 to TRBJ2-1; 16 bases agree with TRBD2. This CDR3 region has 17 residues. The germline CDR1 and CDR2 sequences are KGHDR and SFDVKD. Trimming at V came to 4 bases and at J to 8 bases, leaving 7 bases not matched to a gene. CDR3 sequence (DNA): TGTGCCACCAGTGACACCGGGACTAGCGGGAGGGGCGATGAGCAGTTCTTC. Amino acid sequence: CATSDTGTSGRGDEQFF.

The genes are TRBV5-8 and TRBJ2-3, with D possibly being TRBD2 (6 bases). Germline loops: CDR1 SGHTS, CDR2 YDEGEE. The CDR3 is 15 amino acids. Trimming removed 0 bases from V and 4 bases from J, with 12 bases in between. The CDR3 spells CASSLVLGEADTQYF. The CDR3, as DNA: TGTGCCAGCAGCTTGGTGCTGGGGGAGGCAGATACGCAGTATTTT. Drawing the rest from reference TRBV5-8 and TRBJ2-3, the complete variable domain is EAGVTQSPTHLIKTRGQQATLRCSPISGHTSVYWYQQALGLGLQFLLWYDEGEERNRGNFPPRFSGRQFPNYSSELNVNALELEDSALYLCASSLVLGEADTQYFGPGTRLTVL.

V and J are TRBV7-9 and TRBJ1-1; D ambiguous. The germline V gene has CDR1 SEHNR and CDR2 FQNEAQ (reference sequence). The V end lost 6 bases, the J end lost 0 bases, and 8 bases lay between the germline ends. The CDR3 runs 13 residues. CDR3 nucleotide sequence: TGTGCCAGCAGGTCCGGGATGAACACTGAAGCTTTCTTT. Translation gives CASRSGMNTEAFF. Full variable domain (remainder filled in from reference TRBV7-9 and TRBJ1-1): DTGVSQNPRHKITKRGQNVTFRCDPISEHNRLYWYRQTLGQGPEFLTYFQNEAQLEKSRLLSDRFSAERPKGSFSTLEIQRTEQGDSAMYLCASRSGMNTEAFFGQGTRLTVV.

The CDR3 spells CASRHGTNYGYTF. The CDR3 DNA is TGTGCCAGCAGACACGGGACTAACTATGGCTACACCTTC. The chain carries TRBV28 and TRBJ1-2; D uncertain. CDR1 and CDR2 from the germline V gene are MDHEN and SYDVKM. Trimming stripped 6 bases from V and 0 bases from J, with 8 bases between. The length of the CDR3 is 13 residues.

In its sample, this clone was seen many times. This chain connects TRBV2 to TRBJ1-2; 8 nucleotides agree with TRBD1. V was pared by 6 bases and J by 4 bases, with 7 bases of the junction left unmatched. This CDR3 is 14 amino acids long. CDR1 is SNHLY and CDR2 is FYNNEI in the germline V gene. CDR3 sequence: CASSPGQGIYGYTF. CDR3 DNA sequence: TGTGCCAGCAGCCCCGGACAGGGTATCTATGGCTACACCTTC. The whole variable domain, filled in from reference TRBV2 and TRBJ1-2, reads EPEVTQTPSHQVTQMGQEVILRCVPISNHLYFYWYRQILGQKVEFLVSFYNNEISEKSEIFDDQFSVERPDGSNFTLKIRSTKLEDSAMYFCASSPGQGIYGYTFGSGTRLTVV.

This chain uses TRBV7-3 with TRBJ1-1; tentatively, D is TRBD1 (6 bases). The germline gives CDR1 SGHTA, CDR2 FQGTGA. This CDR3 is built from 12 residues. V was cut by 5 bases and J by 4 bases, with 8 bases left in between. The CDR3 DNA reads as TGTGCCAGCAGCGTACAGGGCACTGAAGCTTTCTTT. This sequence encodes CASSVQGTEAFF.